A single sample gave rise to the 27 T cell receptor beta chains below, sequenced in a study of T cell repertoires in cytomegalovirus infection. Via MiXCR, TCRdb re-called the reads, giving one row per CDR3 protein. The sample lists around 260,000 distinct CDR3 sequences, 20% to 30% occurring once. The sequenced sample consisted of PBMCs. The receptors here all came from a human donor in good health (CMV status not recorded). Some clones in this sample may be carry-over from other donors' samples.

About this clonotype: A read error is possible here, since a much larger clone lies one base away. The chain links TRBV7-2 to TRBJ2-3; no clear D gene. The CDR3 contains 13 residues. Looked up from germline, CDR1 is SGHTA and CDR2 is FQGNSA. Deletions cut 4 bases from V and 8 bases from J, with 13 bases between. The CDR3 spells CASSSQDQGTQYF. CDR3 bases: TGTGCCAGCAGCTCGCAGGATCAAGGTACGCAGTATTTT. The entire variable domain, with the rest obtained from reference TRBV7-2 and TRBJ2-3, is as follows: GAGVSQSPSNKVTEKGKDVELRCDPISGHTALYWYRQSLGQGLEFLIYFQGNSAPDKSGLPSDRFSAERTGGSVSTLTIQRTQQEDSAVYLCASSSQDQGTQYFGPGTRLTVL.

The chain recombines TRBV20-1 with TRBJ1-5; D possibly corresponds to TRBD1 (5 bases). Trimming removed 2 bases from V and 0 bases from J, with 8 bases in between. The CDR3 contains 14 residues. Germline V lookup: CDR1 DFQATT, CDR2 SNEGSKA (reference sequence). The CDR3 nucleotides read TGCAGTGCTAGAAGGACATATAGCAATCAGCCCCAGCATTTT. Its protein product is CSARRTYSNQPQHF.

This clonotype was seen ten or more times. The V and J genes are TRBV7-2 and TRBJ2-7, with D perhaps TRBD1 (5 bases). There are 16 residues in the CDR3. The germline gives CDR1 SGHTA, CDR2 FQGNSA. The V and J ends lost 0 bases and 1 base respectively, with 13 bases between them. CDR3 amino acids: CASSLASGRASYEQYF. CDR3 DNA: TGTGCCAGCAGCTTAGCCTCCGGCAGGGCGTCCTACGAGCAGTACTTC.

This clonotype was seen ten or more times. This chain connects TRBV6-1 to TRBJ2-6; D gene unclear. Trimming removed 7 bases from V and 0 bases from J, with 4 bases in between. This CDR3 is built from 13 residues. Germline V gene sequence: CDR1 MNHNS, CDR2 SASEGT. CDR3 in amino acids: CASTSSGANVLTF. CDR3 bases: TGTGCCAGCACCAGCTCTGGGGCCAACGTCCTGACTTTC.

The rearrangement uses TRBV25-1 and TRBJ2-7; TRBD2 agrees at 7 bases. The V gene's germline CDR1 is MGHDK and CDR2 SYGVNS. The J segment lost 2 bases and the V segment lost 8 bases, leaving 3 bases of the junction unmatched. The CDR3 has 12 amino acids. The chain's CDR3 is CASGGLPYEQYF. The CDR3 DNA is TGTGCCAGCGGGGGACTACCCTACGAGCAGTACTTC.

This clonotype occurred many times. The genes are TRBV7-6 and TRBJ1-3; possibly TRBD1 for D (6 bases). The germline V and J ends were trimmed by 6 bases and 2 bases, with 11 bases remaining between them. CDR1 is SGHVS, CDR2 FNYEAQ, per germline. The CDR3 extends over 14 amino acids. CDR3 sequence: CASSQGGPGNTIYF. The CDR3 region has the DNA TGTGCCAGCAGTCAAGGGGGGCCTGGAAACACCATATATTTT.

This clonotype has just a few counts. The chain combines TRBV10-3 with TRBJ2-7; 9 nucleotides agree with TRBD1. CDR3 size: 15 residues. The germline CDR1 and CDR2 sequences are ENHRY and SYGVKD. Trimming at V came to 7 bases and at J to 0 bases, leaving 7 bases not matched to a gene. This CDR3 reads CAIKDRGHSSYEQYF. DNA for the CDR3: TGTGCCATCAAGGACAGGGGACATAGCTCCTACGAGCAGTACTTC.

This clonotype has a count of ten or more. This chain uses TRBV7-2 with TRBJ2-4; D call uncertain. CDR3 length: 12 residues. The germline V gene has CDR1 SGHTA and CDR2 FQGNSA. Between the trimmed V and J ends, which lost 5 bases and 6 bases, there was a span of 8 bases. In nucleotides, the CDR3 is TGTGCCAGCAGCCAGGACGTAAACATTCAGTACTTC. Its protein is CASSQDVNIQYF.

This clonotype came up once. The V and J genes are TRBV20-1 and TRBJ1-2, with 9 bases identical to TRBD1. V shed 5 bases and J 2 bases; nucleotides not matched to a gene: 9. The CDR3 has 15 amino acids. Germline CDR1 and CDR2: DFQATT and SNEGSKA (reference sequence). CDR3 nucleotide sequence: TGCAGTGCTTATTACGGGACAGGGATCAACTATGGCTACACCTTC. Protein product: CSAYYGTGINYGYTF.

The table lists this clonotype with many counts. V gene TRBV12-5 combines with J gene TRBJ2-5; 11 positions agree with TRBD1. Germline CDR1 reads LGHNT; CDR2 reads FRNRAP. With V trimmed by 5 bases and J by 1 base, 9 bases remained unmatched. The CDR3 covers 17 residues. CDR3 amino acids: CASGKGQGAGIQETQYF. The CDR3 DNA follows: TGTGCTAGTGGTAAAGGACAGGGGGCGGGAATCCAAGAGACCCAGTACTTC.

The V and J genes are TRBV19 and TRBJ1-5, with D maybe TRBD1 (5 bases). Germline loops: CDR1 LNHDA, CDR2 SQIVND (reference sequence). V was cut by 8 bases and J by 6 bases, with 17 bases left in between. CDR3 length: 14 residues. CDR3: CASGPGTIPQPQHF. The CDR3 coding sequence is TGTGCCAGTGGGCCGGGGACCATTCCTCAGCCCCAGCATTTT.

The chain is built from TRBV10-3 and TRBJ2-3; D is perhaps TRBD1 (6 bases). The CDR3 has 15 residues. V was clipped by 4 bases and J by 0 bases, with 11 bases between them. Germline V gene lookup returns CDR1 ENHRY and CDR2 SYGVKD. As DNA, the CDR3 is TGTGCCATCAGTGTACAGGGTACTAGCACAGATACGCAGTATTTT. This sequence encodes CAISVQGTSTDTQYF.

The chain is built from TRBV10-3 and TRBJ1-1; 8 positions match TRBD1. J lost 3 bases, V lost 3 bases, and 6 bases had no gene match. Germline CDR1 is ENHRY and CDR2 is SYGVKD. The CDR3 runs to 15 residues. The CDR3 region has the DNA TGTGCCATCAGTGACGGACCAGGGGGCTACACTGAAGCTTTCTTT. Protein: CAISDGPGGYTEAFF.

This clonotype was recorded a few times. V gene TRBV27 combines with J gene TRBJ2-3; a weak D match, TRBD1 (6 bases). Trimming removed 7 bases from V and 2 bases from J, with 13 bases in between. The CDR3 is 14 amino acids. CDR1 is MNHEY and CDR2 is SMNVEV in the germline V gene (reference sequence). The CDR3: CASTLDRTTDTQYF. In DNA, the CDR3 is TGTGCCAGCACATTGGACAGAACCACAGATACGCAGTATTTT.

This clonotype was counted many times. The chain carries TRBV7-2 and TRBJ2-1, with TRBD2 identical over 9 bases. Germline CDR1 reads SGHTA; CDR2 reads FQGNSA. The CDR3 sequence is 16 residues long. V lost 1 base, J lost 7 bases, and 8 bases stayed unmatched. The CDR3, as DNA: TGTGCCAGCAGCTTAGATCGGCGGGAGGGGGGGAATGAGCAGTTCTTC. Translating gives CASSLDRREGGNEQFF.

This clonotype showed up just a few times. In nucleotides, the CDR3 is TGTGCCAGCACACTCACAAGGACTAACTATGGCTACACCTTC. It yields the protein CASTLTRTNYGYTF. This chain joins TRBV6-2 or TRBV6-3 and TRBJ1-2; D not certain. CDR1 is MNHEY and CDR2 is SVGEGT in the germline V gene. This CDR3 spans 14 amino acids. The V end lost 7 bases, the J end lost 0 bases, and 12 bases lay between the germline ends.

This clonotype was found a few times. The chain uses TRBV10-3 and TRBJ2-3; tentative D call: TRBD1 (6 bases). Germline CDR1 reads ENHRY; CDR2 reads SYGVKD. Between the trimmed V and J ends, which lost 4 bases and 3 bases, there was a span of 11 bases. CDR3 length: 14 amino acids. The DNA for the CDR3 is TGTGCCATCAGTGCTCAACAGGGAACAGATACGCAGTATTTT. This sequence encodes CAISAQQGTDTQYF.

This clonotype was seen a handful of times. The CDR3 nucleotides read TGTGCCAGCCATCGGCGGCTGAACACCGGGGAGCTGTTTTTT. Translating it yields CASHRRLNTGELFF. The chain links TRBV28 to TRBJ2-2; D is uncertain. This CDR3 has 14 amino acids. In germline, CDR1 is MDHEN, CDR2 SYDVKM. V gave up 8 bases and J gave up 1 base, with 11 bases separating them.

V usage is TRBV29-1 and J usage is TRBJ2-3, with 7 bases fitting TRBD1. This CDR3 comprises 14 residues. After removal of 1 base from V and 0 bases from J, the junction contained 1 base not matched to a gene. Per germline, CDR1 SQVTM and CDR2 ANQGSEA. For the CDR3, the DNA is TGCAGCGTTGAAGGACAGGGTAGCACAGATACGCAGTATTTT. Protein: CSVEGQGSTDTQYF.

This clonotype was detected many times. The chain employs TRBV7-2 and TRBJ1-1; unclear D gene. Germline CDR1 reads SGHTA; CDR2 reads FQGNSA. V lost 5 bases, J lost 5 bases, and 15 bases lay in between. CDR3 size: 14 residues. Written as DNA, the CDR3 is TGTGCCAGCAGCCTCCGTCCGAGAAGGACTGAAGCTTTCTTT. Translated: CASSLRPRRTEAFF.

This sequence joins TRBV5-1 and TRBJ2-1; the match to TRBD2 covers 7 bases. The V gene end was trimmed by 0 bases and the J gene end by 15 bases; junction bases not matched to a gene: 15. CDR1 is SGHRS, CDR2 YFSETQ, per germline. The CDR3 has 15 residues. Here the CDR3 reads CASSLDQAGTGRGFF. DNA for the CDR3: TGCGCCAGCAGCTTGGACCAAGCGGGGACCGGACGGGGGTTCTTC.

The rearrangement links TRBV4-3 to TRBJ1-6; no reliable D call. Trimming left V 0 bases short and J 9 bases short, with 21 bases between. The CDR3 extends over 18 amino acids. Germline V gives CDR1 LGHNA, CDR2 YSLEER. The CDR3 here is CASSQEGWATDRGSPLHF. The CDR3 DNA reads as TGCGCCAGCAGCCAAGAGGGTTGGGCTACGGATCGGGGTTCACCCCTCCACTTT.

This clonotype was seen many times. The rearrangement joins TRBV7-2 to TRBJ2-5; D may be TRBD2 (6 bases). V shed 1 base and J shed 5 bases, with 11 bases lying between them. This CDR3 has 14 amino acids. Germline CDR1 SGHTA, CDR2 FQGNSA. CDR3 residues: CASSLGGGRETQYF. DNA of the CDR3: TGTGCCAGCAGCTTAGGAGGTGGGAGGGAGACCCAGTACTTC.

This clonotype was seen ten or more times. This chain uses TRBV7-6 with TRBJ2-7, with TRBD2 as a possible D gene (6 bases). Trimming took off 1 base at V and 3 bases at J, with 13 bases between the two ends. The CDR3 has 15 amino acids. Germline V CDR1 and CDR2: SGHVS, FNYEAQ. Written as DNA, the CDR3 is TGTGCCAGCAGCTTAGGGGACGGGGGATACTACGAGCAGTACTTC. Its translation: CASSLGDGGYYEQYF.

This clonotype has at least ten counts. This chain links TRBV11-3 with TRBJ2-1; TRBD1 matches 10 bases. J lost 3 bases, V lost 0 bases, and 5 bases had no gene match. Germline V lookup: CDR1 SGHNT, CDR2 YENEEA. This CDR3 has 17 residues. This chain's CDR3 is CASSLDPDRGLYNEQFF. The CDR3 bases are TGTGCCAGCAGCTTAGACCCTGACAGGGGGCTCTACAATGAGCAGTTCTTC.

The sample holds many counts of this clonotype. CDR3 nucleotide sequence: TGCAGTGCTAGAGTGGGGACTAGCGGCGAGACCCAGTACTTC. Its translation: CSARVGTSGETQYF. J is TRBJ2-5 and V is TRBV20-1; 11 bases fit TRBD2. CDR3 length: 14 amino acids. CDR1 is DFQATT and CDR2 is SNEGSKA in the germline V gene (reference sequence). The J segment lost 5 bases and the V segment lost 1 base, leaving 3 bases of the junction unmatched.

V is TRBV27 and J is TRBJ2-1; D might be TRBD2 (5 bases). The CDR3 covers 17 residues. Trimming took off 3 bases at V and 3 bases at J, with 18 bases between the two ends. Germline CDR1 MNHEY, CDR2 SMNVEV (reference sequence). The CDR3 DNA sequence: TGTGCCAGCAGTTTCCCGGGTCTGGCAGCGGACTACAATGAGCAGTTCTTC. Its translation is CASSFPGLAADYNEQFF.